The sample holds a few counts of the clone carrying this T cell receptor beta chain. The antigen remains unidentified. An end of the junction does not agree with germline; a read error may underlie this. Germline CDR1 is SGHRS and CDR2 is YFSETQ. The CDR3 runs 14 residues. This record belongs to a study of OX40 agonist ivuxolimab in advanced cancers. For the study at large: The mean age was roughly 60 years, ranging from about 20 to 90, with more than 70% of participants male. Points from the study as a whole: The average count of expanded clones was higher among CD8+ T cells than among CD4+. The antigen specificity of the peripheral T cells (those that were expanded) was not determined.

TCRdb's table, derived via immunoSEQ multiplex PCR, lists solely in-frame clones and lacks some. The data contain tens of thousands of clones, roughly 84% of them seen just once; the ten biggest clones take up around 0.7%. Sample: CD4+ or CD8+ T cells sorted from blood, taken in a trial of the OX40 agonist ivuxolimab. This receptor was obtained from an adult with an advanced solid tumor such as melanoma, head and neck, liver or kidney cancer. The chain is built from TRBV5-1 and TRBJ2-1, with TRBD1 as a possible D gene (6 bases). CDR3 region: CASSLAGASNEQFF. CDR3 coding DNA: TGCGCCAGCAGTTTGGCAGGGGCTTCGAATGAGCAGTTCTTC.